Listed below are T cell receptor beta chains from one sample, sequenced in a study of blood T cell repertoires in COVID-19. The repertoire was sequenced with immunoSEQ multiplex PCR; TCRdb's copy has only in-frame clones and lacks some. The data hold approximately 130,000 clones, with 80% to 90% observed a single time. Source material: peripheral blood. Every receptor here comes from a human donor in a cohort sampled during active COVID-19. CDR3s include the opening cysteine and the closing phenylalanine or tryptophan. Each record gives: J gene, V gene, CDR3 length, D gene, clone size, CDR3 DNA, CDR3 protein. The D gene is left open where the match is weak. For some rows the clone size is stated as once, few or many, or as a class when expanded; others skip it.

TRBJ2-3	TRBV11-3	16	TRBD2	-	TGTGCCAGCAGCCCCGGGGGTAGCGGGGGAACCGATACGCAGTATTTT	CASSPGGSGGTDTQYF
TRBJ1-5	TRBV25-1	14	-	-	TGTGCCAGCAGTGCCCCAGGGTACGGTCAGCCCCAGCATTTT	CASSAPGYGQPQHF
TRBJ2-7	TRBV2	13	-	few	TGTGCCAGCAGTGAGGACAGAGCCTACGAGCAGTACTTC	CASSEDRAYEQYF
TRBJ1-2	TRBV2	14	TRBD1	-	TGTGCCAGCAGTGAGATGGGACAGGGCAGTGGCTACACCTTC	CASSEMGQGSGYTF
TRBJ2-3	TRBV5-4	14	TRBD2	-	TGTGCCAGCAGCCCCTGGACTAGCGGGAATACGCAGTATTTT	CASSPWTSGNTQYF
TRBJ2-7	TRBV28	12	-	-	TGTGCCACCCGGGGGGCCACGGGTGAGCAGTACTTC	CATRGATGEQYF
TRBJ2-5	TRBV6-5	15	TRBD2	-	TGTGCCAGCAGCGATACTAGCGGGGGCTGGCAGACCCAGTACTTC	CASSDTSGGWQTQYF
TRBJ2-3	TRBV10-3	15	TRBD2	-	TGTGCCATCAGTGAGGCGGGGGGACCCACAGATACGCAGTATTTT	CAISEAGGPTDTQYF
TRBJ2-5	TRBV7-2	14	TRBD2	-	TGTGCCAGCAGCAAGGGACTAGCGAAAGAGACCCAGTACTTC	CASSKGLAKETQYF
TRBJ2-7	TRBV6-5	14	TRBD1	-	TGTGCCAGCAGGAACCAGGGGGCGCCGGGCGAGCAGTACTTC	CASRNQGAPGEQYF
TRBJ1-1	TRBV7-9	11	-	few	TGTGCCAGCAGCTTGATACTTGAAGCTTTCTTT	CASSLILEAFF
TRBJ1-1	TRBV19	18	TRBD1	-	TGTGCCAGTAGTGTACTTCCCGGACAGGGGATGAGGGACACTGAAGCTTTCTTT	CASSVLPGQGMRDTEAFF
TRBJ2-5	TRBV18	14	TRBD1	-	TGTGCCAGCTCATATGGGACAGGGCAAGAGACCCAGTACTTC	CASSYGTGQETQYF
TRBJ1-1	TRBV25-1	14	TRBD1	-	TGTGCCAGCAGTGCGGGGACAGGGAGGACTGAAGCTTTCTTT	CASSAGTGRTEAFF
TRBJ2-2	TRBV6-4	17	TRBD2	-	TGTGCCAGCATGAAAACTAGCGGGGTCACGAACACCGGGGAGCTGTTTTTT	CASMKTSGVTNTGELFF
TRBJ2-7	TRBV20-1	19	-	-	TGCAGTGCTAGTGGTCCCCTGGGGGTTAGCGGACGGAGCTCCTACGAGCAGTACTTC	CSASGPLGVSGRSSYEQYF
TRBJ1-1	TRBV6-5	13	-	few	TGTGCCAGCACCGATAGTTTTAGGGGAAAAGCTTTCTTT	CASTDSFRGKAFF
TRBJ2-1	TRBV13	14	TRBD2	-	TGTGCCAGCAGCCCCAGCGGGGATCACAATGAGCAGTTCTTC	CASSPSGDHNEQFF
TRBJ1-2	TRBV18	17	-	-	TGTGCCAGCTCACCATCTCTGCAGGGCCTTACTAACTATGGCTACACCTTC	CASSPSLQGLTNYGYTF
TRBJ2-1	TRBV29-1	15	-	-	TGCAGCGTTGTTGGACTGCCGAGCTCCTACAATGAGCAGTTCTTC	CSVVGLPSSYNEQFF
TRBJ2-3	TRBV2	15	TRBD1	-	TGTGCCAGCAGTGAAGGGACAGGGGGGACAGATACGCAGTATTTT	CASSEGTGGTDTQYF
TRBJ2-5	TRBV5-4	16	TRBD2	-	TGTGCCAGCAGCCTCCGGGTAGCGGGGGGCTGGGGGACCCAGTACTTC	CASSLRVAGGWGTQYF
TRBJ2-1	TRBV5-1	15	TRBD2	-	TGCGCCAGCAGCTTGGCTAGCGGGGGTCGGAATGAGCAGTTCTTC	CASSLASGGRNEQFF
TRBJ1-4	TRBV3-1/TRBV3-2	15	TRBD1	-	TGTGCCAGCAGCCATACAGGGGGCGCGGGGGAAAAACTGTTTTTT	CASSHTGGAGEKLFF
TRBJ2-5	TRBV7-6	15	-	-	TGTGCCAGCAGCCCCTGGATGACTCTCCAAGAGACCCAGTACTTC	CASSPWMTLQETQYF
TRBJ2-2	TRBV5-5	16	TRBD1	-	TGTGCCAGCAGCTTCGGAGACAGGGGGAACACCGGGGAGCTGTTTTTT	CASSFGDRGNTGELFF
TRBJ2-7	TRBV3-1/TRBV3-2	12	TRBD1	once	TGTGCCAGCAGCCGACAGGGGAACGAGCAGTACTTC	CASSRQGNEQYF
TRBJ2-1	TRBV13	17	TRBD2	-	TGTGCCAGCAGAAACCGTTGGCGCGGGGGTTCCTACAATGAGCAGTTCTTC	CASRNRWRGGSYNEQFF
TRBJ2-1	TRBV24-1	16	TRBD1	-	TGTGCCACCAGTGACCCCCTGGACAGGGGTGGGAATGAGCAGTTCTTC	CATSDPLDRGGNEQFF
TRBJ1-1	TRBV3-1/TRBV3-2	13	-	medium-sized	TGTGCCAGCAGCCAAGTCCTAACGGGTGAAGCTTTCTTT	CASSQVLTGEAFF
TRBJ1-1	TRBV2	18	TRBD1	-	TGTGCCAGCAGTGTGACGTTGAGACAGGGTCCCATGAACACTGAAGCTTTCTTT	CASSVTLRQGPMNTEAFF
TRBJ2-5	TRBV20-1	11	TRBD1	-	TGCAGTGTTCCCAGGGGGGAGACCCAGTACTTC	CSVPRGETQYF
TRBJ1-5	TRBV7-2	14	-	few	TGTGCCAGCAGCAGACAAGGGGGCAATCAGCCCCAGCATTTT	CASSRQGGNQPQHF
TRBJ2-7	TRBV14	14	-	-	TGTGCCAGCAGCCAAGTGTTCGGCTCCTACGAGCAGTACTTC	CASSQVFGSYEQYF
TRBJ2-1	TRBV29-1	16	TRBD2	-	TGCAGCGCCGAGGGGCTAGCGGGTAGCTCCTACAATGAGCAGTTCTTC	CSAEGLAGSSYNEQFF
TRBJ2-7	TRBV4-3	12	TRBD1	-	TGCGCCAGCAGCCAAGGGGACAGGGAACAGTACTTC	CASSQGDREQYF
TRBJ2-3	TRBV10-3	16	TRBD2	-	TGTGCCATCAGTGAGGTTTTGGGGGGGAGGACAGATACGCAGTATTTT	CAISEVLGGRTDTQYF
TRBJ2-5	TRBV5-8	15	TRBD1	once	TGTGCCAGCAGCTTCGACAGGGGGCCAGGAGAGACCCAGTACTTC	CASSFDRGPGETQYF
TRBJ1-6	TRBV6-6	15	-	-	TGTGCCAGCAGTTACTCGCGACAGAGCAATTCACCCCTCCACTTT	CASSYSRQSNSPLHF
TRBJ2-7	TRBV25-1	14	TRBD1	-	TGTGCCAGCAGTGAATACTTGACAGGGGCAGAGCAGTACTTC	CASSEYLTGAEQYF
TRBJ1-6	TRBV3-1/TRBV3-2	17	-	few	TGTGCCAGCAGCCAACCCCTCCCGGGATCCCGGGATTCACCCCTCCACTTT	CASSQPLPGSRDSPLHF
TRBJ2-7	TRBV6-5	15	-	once	TGTGCCAGCAGTTACTCCGGGACTCAAGCCTACGAGCAGTACTTC	CASSYSGTQAYEQYF
TRBJ2-1	TRBV4-1	17	TRBD2	-	TGCGCCAGCAGCCAAAGTTTGGGACTAGCGGGGAACAATGAGCAGTTCTTC	CASSQSLGLAGNNEQFF
TRBJ1-2	TRBV3-1/TRBV3-2	15	-	few	TGTGCCAGCAGCCAAGGGGGACATTCGACTCATGGCTACACCTTC	CASSQGGHSTHGYTF
TRBJ2-1	TRBV5-4	15	TRBD2	-	TGTGCCAGCAGCTTGGAGCCTAGCGGGGGGTATGAGCAGTTCTTC	CASSLEPSGGYEQFF
TRBJ1-2	TRBV7-2	15	TRBD1	-	TGTGCCAGCAGCAGCGGGACAGGGGGATGGTATGGCTACACCTTC	CASSSGTGGWYGYTF
TRBJ2-3	TRBV2	15	TRBD2	-	TGTGCCAGCAGTGCTTTAGCGGGGAACACAGATACGCAGTATTTT	CASSALAGNTDTQYF
TRBJ2-3	TRBV10-3	14	-	-	TGTGCCATCACCGAGTCGCGCAGCGTAGATACGCAGTATTTT	CAITESRSVDTQYF
TRBJ1-4	TRBV7-2	14	TRBD1	-	TGTGCCAGCAGCCTCCAGGGGGCGCGAGAAAAACTGTTTTTT	CASSLQGAREKLFF
TRBJ1-2	TRBV12-3/TRBV12-4	12	-	-	TGTGCCAGCAGTGTCGGGGGTGGTGGCTACACCTTC	CASSVGGGGYTF
TRBJ2-2	TRBV6-2/TRBV6-3	16	TRBD2	-	TGTGCCAGCAGTTACCTAGCGGGGATGAACACCGGGGAGCTGTTTTTT	CASSYLAGMNTGELFF
TRBJ2-1	TRBV19	16	-	-	TGTGCCAGCGCAGGCCTCACAGGAGACCTATACAATGAGCAGTTCTTC	CASAGLTGDLYNEQFF
TRBJ2-1	TRBV5-6	16	TRBD2	-	TGTGCCAGCAGCTTGGAAGGGGAGGGATCCTACAATGAGCAGTTCTTC	CASSLEGEGSYNEQFF